This T cell receptor beta chain was recovered during a study of cytomegalovirus exposure and HLA in healthy donors. Worth noting for this clone: Its cognate antigen is unknown.

It was the approximately 120-subject validation cohort, separate from the approximately 690-subject first cohort, to which the donors belonged. CDR1 is SGHTA, CDR2 FQGNSA, per germline. V gave up 1 base and J gave up 9 bases; unmatched junction bases: 7. The length of the CDR3 is 15 residues. The method was immunoSEQ multiplex PCR; TCRdb's version includes in-frame clones alone and lacks a portion of them. Of roughly 180,000 clones listed, 84% were seen once; the top ten hold about 7%. Study observations and caveats: According to reports, the classifier identified cytomegalovirus status with high specificity and sensitivity. 150 or so TCR beta chains were listed as cytomegalovirus-associated.

The sequenced material came from PBMCs. The gene calls are TRBV7-2 and TRBJ2-1, with 9 bases that match TRBD1. This sequence originates from a man aged 18-30 years in good health and CMV-seropositive. For the CDR3, the DNA is TGTGCCAGCAGCTTAGAGGGACAGGGCGGCAGTGAGCAGTTCTTC. This encodes CASSLEGQGGSEQFF.